This T cell receptor beta chain came from a study of Graves' ophthalmopathy and Graves' hyperthyroidism. J was trimmed by 0 bases and V by 3 bases; bases with no gene match: 8. From germline, CDR1 is SGHVS and CDR2 FQNEAQ. The CDR3 has 16 amino acids. Amplification from RNA transcripts yielded the TCR beta CDR3 regions. After a first-round RT-PCR with HTBI primers, a second-round multiplex PCR was run. MiXCR was run by TCRdb on the multiplex PCR reads, yielding one entry per CDR3 protein. This sample has about 400,000 distinct CDR3 sequences, with roughly 15% found just once. Cases classed as stable hyperthyroidism had no ophthalmopathy within 18 months of follow-up. Recruitment covered hyperthyroidism patients aged 18 to 65 whose new diagnosis was of under 2 months' duration. A diagnosis was made from clinical symptoms together with serum thyroxine, TRAb, thyroid ultrasound and orbital computed tomography. PBMCs came from more than 7.5 ml of fresh peripheral blood.

This chain uses TRBV7-8 with TRBJ2-7; 7 nucleotides match TRBD1. This receptor was taken from a young woman with stable Graves' hyperthyroidism. Specimen: peripheral blood. The CDR3 here is CASSLLPGQISYEQYF. The CDR3 DNA reads TGTGCCAGCAGCTTGCTACCGGGACAGATCTCCTACGAGCAGTACTTC.